This TCR beta chain was identified during a study of blood T cell repertoires in COVID-19. Background on the study: Specimens from acute and convalescent COVID-19 originated in the United States, Italy and Spain.

Some clones are missing from TCRdb's copy, which holds only in-frame ones; the method was immunoSEQ multiplex PCR. The profile shows around 220,000 clones, about four fifths of them singletons. The TCR comes from a woman in her forties who had recovered from COVID-19. The specimen was PBMCs or T cells enriched from blood (not recorded which).

CDR3 in DNA: TGTGCCAGCAGCGTAGAAGCGGTTGGCTATGGCTACACCTTC. This encodes CASSVEAVGYGYTF. V is TRBV9 and J is TRBJ1-2, with no clear D. There are 14 residues in the CDR3. V was trimmed by 0 bases and J by 4 bases, leaving 10 bases between them. CDR1 is SGDLS and CDR2 is YYNGEE in the germline V gene.